This is a list of T cell receptor beta chains from one sample in a study of cytomegalovirus exposure and HLA in healthy donors. Sequenced by immunoSEQ multiplex PCR; TCRdb stores in-frame clones only, minus some. This table has around 150,000 clones, less than 90% appearing once. Sequenced material: PBMCs. The receptor source for this set is a man in his forties in good health and CMV-seronegative. Both conserved end residues are trimmed from each CDR3.

TRBV15	ATSRDNGRAVGEQY
TRBV27	ASSLAGIPYNEQF
TRBV7-2	ASSLRGGLAAGELF
TRBV28	ASSPPRQNTEAF
TRBV5-1	ASGYSMGQSYEQY
TRBV7-2	ASSGLIGGANENYGYT
TRBV2	ASKGGLEGSSDTQY
TRBV4-1	ASSQGYAGAEEQF
TRBV2	ASIPSVLDSYEQY
TRBV5-1	ASSLTGDLTYEQY
TRBV27	ASTRGGPGLAGLVEQF
TRBV7-2	ASSPRQGYTGELF
TRBV7-3	ASSFGPGAGGELF
TRBV7-9	ASSLPHNSPLH
TRBV9	ASSTSGRGYEQY
TRBV6-5	ASTSGGGMDTQY
TRBV5-1	ASSPGQGLREKLF
TRBV9	ASSPRGGLGTQY
TRBV11-2	ASSSFRDRTKKSHYEQY
TRBV12-5	ASGLTLADTGELF
TRBV5-6	ASSYPGNTEAF
TRBV6-6	ASSYRGLLYEQY
TRBV27	ASSLMGGYNEQF
TRBV7-8	ASSFIGGRSYNEQF
TRBV11-3	ASSPGGAGDEQF
TRBV14	ASSQDPRVGFPDTQY
TRBV10-3	AISEAYLVYRSPLH
TRBV7-9	ASSLEDSYNEQF
TRBV28	ASSGTGGWYEQY
TRBV9	ASSVGGQRYEQY
TRBV7-2	ASSLLGLARGNNEQF
TRBV6-6	ASNDRESNQPQH
TRBV27	ASSLGLADEQY
TRBV27	ASSTGTGDLNTEAF
TRBV19	ASSIGQDAQPQH
TRBV29-1	SVSAGMGSYNEQF
TRBV11-3	ASSYTGSTEAF
TRBV19	ASSISDRGAETQY
TRBV9	ASSALSGLAEPTQY
TRBV29-1	SVGGGQGYEQY
TRBV2	ATGGEGGEKLF
TRBV27	ASSSLLHPNKQY
TRBV6-5	ASSWTGGNTIY
TRBV19	ASSIDRWTGNTIY
TRBV4-1	ASSHRVENEKLF
TRBV18	ASSQEEGVVAF
TRBV27	ATESGQTYEQY
TRBV7-6	ASSLYPRVGPTDTQY
TRBV5-4	ASSLGWDGRRYLNTEAF
TRBV2	ASIMGQNPVYGYT
TRBV12-5	ASGLVRLVLSFSSYNEQF
TRBV10-3	AISESIQGSSYNEQF
TRBV10-3	AISGASGAYEQY
TRBV7-2	ASSLDLHYEQY
TRBV7-2	AQREIDEQF